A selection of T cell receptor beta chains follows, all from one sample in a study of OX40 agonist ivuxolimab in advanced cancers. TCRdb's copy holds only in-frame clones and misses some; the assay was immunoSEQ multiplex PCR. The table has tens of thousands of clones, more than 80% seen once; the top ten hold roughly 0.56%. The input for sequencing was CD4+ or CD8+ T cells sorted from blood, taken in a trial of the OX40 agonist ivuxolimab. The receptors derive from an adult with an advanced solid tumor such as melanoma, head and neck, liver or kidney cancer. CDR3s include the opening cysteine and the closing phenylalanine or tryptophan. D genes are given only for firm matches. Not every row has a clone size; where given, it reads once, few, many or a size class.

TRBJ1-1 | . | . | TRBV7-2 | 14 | CASSLYPNHPEAFF
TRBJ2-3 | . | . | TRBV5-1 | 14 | CASSLMDGTDTQYF
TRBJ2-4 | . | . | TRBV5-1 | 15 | CASSPGGLAKNIQYF
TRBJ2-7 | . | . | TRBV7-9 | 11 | CASSQAIEQYF
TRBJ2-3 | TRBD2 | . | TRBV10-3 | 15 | CAISLSGSPTDTQYF
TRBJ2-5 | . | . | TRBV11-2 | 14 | CASSLGGVQETQYF
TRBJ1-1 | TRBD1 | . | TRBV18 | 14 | CASSAGQGNTEAFF
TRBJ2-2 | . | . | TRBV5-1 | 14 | CASQVGRIGGELFF
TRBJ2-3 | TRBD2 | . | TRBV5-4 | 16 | CASSSRLAGNTDTQYF
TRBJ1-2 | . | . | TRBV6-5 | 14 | CASSYAGTKGGYTF
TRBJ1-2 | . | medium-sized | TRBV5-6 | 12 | CASSVGLAGYTF
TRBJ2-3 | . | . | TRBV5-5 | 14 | CASSLLRMADTQYF
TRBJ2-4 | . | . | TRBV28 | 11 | CASTEKNIQYF
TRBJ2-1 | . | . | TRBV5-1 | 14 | CASSARASYNEQFF
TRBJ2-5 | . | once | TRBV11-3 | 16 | CASSLGVRGRQETQYF
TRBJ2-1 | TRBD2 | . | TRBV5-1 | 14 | CASSGGLAGNEQFF
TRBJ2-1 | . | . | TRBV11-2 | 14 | CASSLDSDSDEQFF
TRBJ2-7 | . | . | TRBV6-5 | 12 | CASSYSEGEQYF
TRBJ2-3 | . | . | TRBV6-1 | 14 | CASEWGAGTDTQYF
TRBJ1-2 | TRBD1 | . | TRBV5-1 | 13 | CASSLGQGDGYTF
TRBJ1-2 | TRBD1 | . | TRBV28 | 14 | CASSLSYRGRGYTF
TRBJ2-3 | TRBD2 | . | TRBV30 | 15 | CAWSPGLAGTNTQYF
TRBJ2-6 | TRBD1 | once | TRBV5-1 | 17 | CASSLGDRGLGANVLTF
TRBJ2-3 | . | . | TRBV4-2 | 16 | CASSQESRVSTDTQYF
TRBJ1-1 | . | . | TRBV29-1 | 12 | CSVVGSNTEAFF
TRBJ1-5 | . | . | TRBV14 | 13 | CASSQEGGQPQHF
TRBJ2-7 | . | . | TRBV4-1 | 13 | CASSPWGAAEQYF
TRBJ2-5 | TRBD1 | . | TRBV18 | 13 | CASSPTGPETQYF
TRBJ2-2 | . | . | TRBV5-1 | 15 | CASSFSQGGTGELFF
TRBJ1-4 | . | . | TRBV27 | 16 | CASSWGWPGGSEKLFF
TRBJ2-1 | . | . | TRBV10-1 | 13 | CASSHDTHNEQFF
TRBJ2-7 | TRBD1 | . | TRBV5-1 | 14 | CASSEQGASYEQYF
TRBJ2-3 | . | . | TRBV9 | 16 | CASSTFSGTSTDTQYF
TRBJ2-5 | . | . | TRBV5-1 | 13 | CASSLMGGETQYF
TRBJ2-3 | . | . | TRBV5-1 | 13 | CASSLGGADTQYF
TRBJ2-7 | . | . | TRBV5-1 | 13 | CASSSPGSYEQYF
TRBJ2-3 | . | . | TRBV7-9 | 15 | CASSLAGTSTDTQYF
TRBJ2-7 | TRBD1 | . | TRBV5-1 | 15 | CASSLGQGAFYEQYF
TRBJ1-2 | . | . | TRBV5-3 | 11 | CARSPNEGYTF
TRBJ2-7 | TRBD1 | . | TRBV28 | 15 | CASSSTRTGGYEQYF
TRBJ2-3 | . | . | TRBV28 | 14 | CASSSETRTDTQYF
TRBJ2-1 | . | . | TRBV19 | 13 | CASSKHSPSEQFF
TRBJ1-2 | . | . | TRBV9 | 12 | CASSEGGYGYTF
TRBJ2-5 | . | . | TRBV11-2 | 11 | CASSLSGPQYF
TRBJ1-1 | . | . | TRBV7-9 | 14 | CASSLASANTEAFF
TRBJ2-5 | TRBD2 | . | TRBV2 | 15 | CASSPLAVHQETQYF
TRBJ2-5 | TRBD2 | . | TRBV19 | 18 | CASSPGLAGALGGETQYF
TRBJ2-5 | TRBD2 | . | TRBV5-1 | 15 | CASRPTSGRLETQYF
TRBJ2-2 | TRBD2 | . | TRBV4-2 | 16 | CASSHRLAGGAGELFF
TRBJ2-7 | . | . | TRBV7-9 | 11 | CASSSQAEQYF
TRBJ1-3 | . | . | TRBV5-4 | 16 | CASSRRGQGSGNTIYF
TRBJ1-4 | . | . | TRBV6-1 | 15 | CASTVDLGANEKLFF
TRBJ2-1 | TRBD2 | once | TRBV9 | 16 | CASSNLAGGSYNEQFF
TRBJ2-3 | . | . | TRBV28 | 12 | CASSSTLDTQYF
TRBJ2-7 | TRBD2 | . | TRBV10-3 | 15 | CAISKAGLSSYEQYF
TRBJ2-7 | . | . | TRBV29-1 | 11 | CSVGGPYEQYF
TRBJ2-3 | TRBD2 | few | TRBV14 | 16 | CASSPIAGGRTDTQYF
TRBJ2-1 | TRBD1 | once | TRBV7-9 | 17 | CASSATGTGRAYNEQFF
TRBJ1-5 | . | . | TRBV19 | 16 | CASSLSKGIGNQPQHF
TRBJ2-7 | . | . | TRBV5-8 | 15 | CASSSVPAGSYEQYF